Presented here are 23 T cell receptor beta chains from one specimen sequenced in a study of blood T cell repertoires in COVID-19. Only in-frame clones appear in the TCRdb table, and some are missing; sequencing was by immunoSEQ multiplex PCR. The table has 250,000 or so clones, nearly 90% seen once. Sequenced: PBMCs or T cells enriched from blood (not recorded which). All receptors come from a man aged 30 to 39 who had recovered from COVID-19.

The chain employs TRBV7-2 and TRBJ2-7; 11 bases fit TRBD1. The V gene's germline CDR1 is SGHTA and CDR2 FQGNSA. This CDR3 spans 16 amino acids. J was trimmed by 2 bases and V by 5 bases; bases with no gene match: 8. CDR3 sequence: CASSQNGQGATYEQYF. CDR3 DNA: TGTGCCAGCAGCCAAAACGGACAGGGGGCTACCTACGAGCAGTACTTC.

The chain recombines TRBV13 with TRBJ2-7; 10 bases map to TRBD1. Germline CDR1 PRHDT, CDR2 FYEKMQ (reference sequence). J lost 5 bases, V lost 5 bases, and 12 bases had no gene match. This CDR3 comprises 16 residues. The CDR3 sequence: CASSPWTGGGFHEQYF. The CDR3 DNA sequence: TGTGCCAGCAGCCCTTGGACAGGGGGTGGGTTCCACGAGCAGTACTTC.

V and J are TRBV9 and TRBJ2-7; the match to TRBD1 covers 7 bases. CDR1 SGDLS and CDR2 YYNGEE come from the germline V gene. The V segment lost 4 bases and the J segment 0 bases; nucleotides outside the gene matches: 10. The CDR3 spans 16 residues. The CDR3 sequence: CASSPRVGTVSYEQYF. For the CDR3, the DNA is TGTGCCAGCAGCCCGCGGGTCGGGACAGTCTCCTACGAGCAGTACTTC.

The chain carries TRBV19 and TRBJ2-1, with 11 bases lining up with TRBD2. After removal of 4 bases from V and 6 bases from J, the junction contained 5 bases not matched to a gene. This CDR3 has 15 residues. Per germline, CDR1 LNHDA and CDR2 SQIVND (reference sequence). The DNA of the CDR3 is TGTGCCAGTAGTACAGAGGGACTAGCGGTCAATGAGCAGTTCTTC. Translating gives CASSTEGLAVNEQFF.

The rearrangement links TRBV14 to TRBJ1-4; D gene uncertain. This CDR3 spans 16 amino acids. Germline V gene data show CDR1 as SGHDN and CDR2 as FVKESK. V was pared by 1 base and J by 4 bases, with 13 bases between. The CDR3 is CASSQGGSRLNEKLFF. CDR3 bases: TGTGCCAGCAGCCAAGGCGGTTCCCGTCTTAATGAAAAACTGTTTTTT.

V gene TRBV5-4 combines with J gene TRBJ2-5; D not certain. V gave up 0 bases and J gave up 2 bases, with 8 bases separating them. Germline V gene data show CDR1 as SGHNT and CDR2 as YYREEE (reference sequence). There are 14 residues in the CDR3. CDR3 amino acids: CASSLATRQETQYF. Here the CDR3 DNA reads TGTGCCAGCAGCTTGGCCACCAGACAAGAGACCCAGTACTTC.

The chain has TRBV24-1 and TRBJ2-1, with 12 bases aligning to TRBD2. From germline, CDR1 is KGHDR and CDR2 SFDVKD. V lost 6 bases to trimming and J lost 0 bases; unmatched junction nucleotides: 8. CDR3 length equals 18 residues. CDR3 sequence: CATSRLAGGKSSYNEQFF. Written as DNA, the CDR3 is TGTGCCACCAGTAGGCTAGCGGGAGGGAAGAGCTCCTACAATGAGCAGTTCTTC.

The rearrangement joins TRBV7-8 to TRBJ2-7; TRBD2 might be the D (6 bases). Trimming cost V 2 bases and J 5 bases, with 10 bases left between them. This CDR3 region has 13 residues. CDR1 is SGHVS, CDR2 FQNEAQ, per germline. The CDR3 nucleotides are TGTGCCAGCAGCTTATCGGCGGGGAACGAGCAGTACTTC. Amino acids: CASSLSAGNEQYF.

This clone has only a few counts. The genes are TRBV28 and TRBJ2-6; TRBD1 aligns across 9 bases. Per germline, CDR1 MDHEN and CDR2 SYDVKM. Unmatched junction bases numbered 6, after V lost 7 bases and J lost 2 bases. The CDR3 covers 16 residues. As DNA, the CDR3 is TGTGCCAGCAAAAGCACAGGGGGCGCTGGGGCCAACGTCCTGACTTTC. This encodes CASKSTGGAGANVLTF.

The V gene is TRBV5-1, the J gene TRBJ2-7; 9 bases are shared with TRBD1. The germline V gene encodes CDR1 SGHRS and CDR2 YFSETQ. V dropped 0 bases and J dropped 7; count of bases not matched to a gene: 8. The CDR3 length is 15 residues. The CDR3 loop is CASSLGPRQGVEQYF. The CDR3 DNA reads TGCGCCAGCAGCTTGGGACCCCGACAGGGGGTAGAGCAGTACTTC.

The V call is TRBV25-1, the J call TRBJ1-2; maybe TRBD1 (6 bases). Trimming removed 10 bases at V and 4 bases at J, with 13 bases between. Germline-derived CDR1 and CDR2 are MGHDK and SYGVNS. The CDR3 totals 12 residues. The CDR3: CAIWDNLYGYTF. In DNA form, the CDR3 reads TGTGCCATCTGGGACAACCTCTATGGCTACACCTTC.

V and J are TRBV7-3 and TRBJ1-1; D unclear. The CDR3 is 13 residues long. CDR1 is SGHTA and CDR2 is FQGTGA in the germline V gene. V gave up 7 bases and J gave up 4 bases, with 13 bases separating them. CDR3 loop: CASITGYSTEAFF. The CDR3 coding sequence is TGTGCCAGCATCACGGGATATAGCACTGAAGCTTTCTTT.

The chain recombines TRBV4-3 with TRBJ1-6, with 7 positions matching TRBD1. The length of the CDR3 is 15 residues. Losses at the gene ends were 4 bases for V and 7 bases for J; bases not matched to a gene: 7. Looked up from germline, CDR1 is LGHNA and CDR2 is YSLEER. This chain's CDR3 is CASSLAQGRNSPLHF. The CDR3 DNA follows: TGCGCCAGCAGCCTGGCACAGGGGAGGAATTCACCCCTCCACTTT.

The V and J genes are TRBV28 and TRBJ1-4, with 8 bases lining up with TRBD1. Trimming took 5 bases from V and 5 from J; bases not matched to a gene: 10. CDR1 and CDR2 from the germline V gene are MDHEN and SYDVKM. The CDR3 runs 16 residues. The CDR3 loop reads CASSRIGQGENEKLFF. The CDR3 DNA sequence: TGTGCCAGCAGTCGGATAGGACAGGGTGAGAATGAAAAACTGTTTTTT. Full variable domain (missing parts from reference TRBV28 and TRBJ1-4): DVKVTQSSRYLVKRTGEKVFLECVQDMDHENMFWYRQDPGLGLRLIYFSYDVKMKEKGDIPEGYSVSREKKERFSLILESASTNQTSMYLCASSRIGQGENEKLFFGSGTQLSVL.

CDR3 DNA: TGCGCCAGCAGCCCCCCCGGGAGCATGAGCACAGATACGCAGTATTTT. It encodes CASSPPGSMSTDTQYF. This rearrangement joins TRBV4-1 to TRBJ2-3, with D possibly being TRBD2 (6 bases). This CDR3 is 16 amino acids long. Between the trimmed V and J ends, which lost 4 bases and 0 bases, there was a span of 14 bases. From germline, CDR1 is MGHRA and CDR2 YSYEKL.

This chain links TRBV28 with TRBJ1-3; D not certain. The length of the CDR3 is 13 residues. V dropped 10 bases and J dropped 0 bases, with 10 bases sitting between them. Germline-derived CDR1 and CDR2 are MDHEN and SYDVKM. The CDR3 reads CATEDFSGNTIYF. The CDR3 nucleotides are TGTGCCACCGAGGATTTCTCTGGAAACACCATATATTTT.

This sequence joins TRBV19 and TRBJ1-4, with TRBD1 matching over 7 bases. The length of the CDR3 is 15 residues. J gave up 7 bases and V 4 bases, and 9 bases lay outside the gene matches. CDR1 is LNHDA, CDR2 SQIVND, per germline (reference sequence). The CDR3 here is CASSTRDSPSEKLFF. In nucleotides, the CDR3 is TGTGCCAGTAGTACCCGGGACAGTCCGTCTGAAAAACTGTTTTTT.

This rearrangement joins TRBV4-3 to TRBJ2-7; TRBD2 is a possible D gene (5 bases). V dropped 3 bases and J dropped 0 bases, with 18 bases sitting between them. This CDR3 comprises 17 residues. Germline CDR1 reads LGHNA; CDR2 reads YSLEER. For the CDR3, the DNA is TGCGCCAGCAGCCAGACGGCTCGGCTAGCAAGCTCCTACGAGCAGTACTTC. Translated, it gives CASSQTARLASSYEQYF.

The V and J genes are TRBV28 and TRBJ2-7; TRBD2 is a possible D gene (6 bases). This CDR3 contains 16 residues. CDR1 is MDHEN and CDR2 is SYDVKM in the germline V gene. V shed 5 bases and J shed 0 bases, with 17 bases lying between them. CDR3 coding DNA: TGTGCCAGCAGTCCTCAGGGACGCGGGAACTCCTACGAGCAGTACTTC. Its translation: CASSPQGRGNSYEQYF.

V and J are TRBV7-2 and TRBJ1-1; tentatively, D is TRBD1 (6 bases). Trimming cost V 0 bases and J 5 bases, with 7 bases left between them. The CDR3 is made up of 13 amino acids. The V gene's germline CDR1 is SGHTA and CDR2 FQGNSA. The DNA of the CDR3 is TGTGCCAGCAGCTTAGCGCAGGGGACTGAAGCTTTCTTT. It yields the protein CASSLAQGTEAFF.

V usage is TRBV12-3 or TRBV12-4 and J usage is TRBJ1-2; D ambiguous. V was shortened by 6 bases and J by 2 bases, with 10 bases between the two germline ends. The CDR3 is 13 residues long. The CDR3 region is CASSPDNNYGYTF. DNA for the CDR3: TGTGCCAGCAGCCCCGACAACAACTATGGCTACACCTTC.

This clone has more than one count but fewer than ten. Here the CDR3 DNA reads TGTGCCACCAGCTTTAGAGACAGGGGGAATGAAAAACTGTTTTTT. Translating gives CATSFRDRGNEKLFF. The gene calls are TRBV15 and TRBJ1-4; 9 bases are shared with TRBD1. The junction had 6 bases not matched to a gene; V was cut back by 5 bases and J by 5 bases. CDR3 size: 15 residues. CDR1 and CDR2 from the germline V gene are LNHNV and YYDKDF (reference sequence). Together with reference TRBV15 and TRBJ1-4, the CDR3 gives the full variable domain: DAMVIQNPRYQVTQFGKPVTLSCSQTLNHNVMYWYQQKSSQAPKLLFHYYDKDFNNEADTPDNFQSRRPNTSFCFLDIRSPGLGDTAMYLCATSFRDRGNEKLFFGSGTQLSVL.

The chain recombines TRBV9 with TRBJ2-2, with 12 bases fitting TRBD2. This CDR3 region has 18 residues. CDR1 is SGDLS, CDR2 YYNGEE, per germline. The V and J ends lost 6 bases and 2 bases, in that order; junction bases with no gene match: 11. This CDR3 is CASKGWSSGRDNTGELFF. The CDR3 DNA sequence: TGTGCCAGCAAGGGTTGGTCTAGCGGGAGGGATAACACCGGGGAGCTGTTTTTT.